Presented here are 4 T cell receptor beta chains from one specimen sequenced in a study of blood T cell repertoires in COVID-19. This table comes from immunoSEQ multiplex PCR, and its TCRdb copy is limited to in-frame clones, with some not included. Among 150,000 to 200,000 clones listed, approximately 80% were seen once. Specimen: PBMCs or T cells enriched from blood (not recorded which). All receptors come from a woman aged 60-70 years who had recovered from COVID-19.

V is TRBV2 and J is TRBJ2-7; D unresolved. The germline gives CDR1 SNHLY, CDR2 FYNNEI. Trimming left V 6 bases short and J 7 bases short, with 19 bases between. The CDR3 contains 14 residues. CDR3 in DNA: TGTGCCAGCAGCGAGGTTAGTCAAGCTCTGGAGCAGTACTTC. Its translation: CASSEVSQALEQYF.

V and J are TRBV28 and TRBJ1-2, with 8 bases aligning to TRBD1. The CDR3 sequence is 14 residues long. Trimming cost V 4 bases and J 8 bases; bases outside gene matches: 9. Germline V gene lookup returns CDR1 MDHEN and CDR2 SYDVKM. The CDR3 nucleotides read TGTGCCAGCAGTTCCGTCGACAGGGGAAACGGCTACACCTTC. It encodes CASSSVDRGNGYTF.

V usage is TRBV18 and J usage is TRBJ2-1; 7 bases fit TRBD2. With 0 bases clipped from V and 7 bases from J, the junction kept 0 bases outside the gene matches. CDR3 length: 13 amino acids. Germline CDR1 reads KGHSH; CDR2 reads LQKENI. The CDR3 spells CASSPPGGNEQFF. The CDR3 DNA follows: TGTGCCAGCTCACCACCGGGGGGGAATGAGCAGTTCTTC.

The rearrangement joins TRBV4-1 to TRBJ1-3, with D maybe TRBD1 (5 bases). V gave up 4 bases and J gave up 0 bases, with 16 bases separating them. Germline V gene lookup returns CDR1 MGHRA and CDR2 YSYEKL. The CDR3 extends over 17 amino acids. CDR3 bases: TGCGCCAGCAGCCGTCCCGGGGGAGGGCCCTCTGGAAACACCATATATTTT. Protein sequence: CASSRPGGGPSGNTIYF.